The clone carrying this T cell receptor beta chain was seen a single time. Per the germline V gene, CDR1 is MNHEY and CDR2 is SVGEGT. The junction had 2 bases not matched to a gene; V was cut back by 5 bases and J by 0 bases. CDR3 length: 15 residues. These data originate in a study of blood T cell repertoires in COVID-19. Profiling relied on immunoSEQ multiplex PCR, and the TCRdb table lists in-frame clones only, not all of them. Of approximately 120,000 clones in the sample, approximately 89% were seen once. The sequence was obtained from a woman aged 80 or older with COVID-19, enrolled during active disease. Sequencing used peripheral blood. This sequence joins TRBV6-2 or TRBV6-3 and TRBJ2-5, with 11 bases matching TRBD2. The CDR3 region has the DNA TGTGCCAGCAGTAGACTAGCGGGATACCAAGAGACCCAGTACTTC. Its protein is CASSRLAGYQETQYF.